By frequency, the clone carrying this T cell receptor beta chain registers medium-sized (0.01 to 0.1%). The antigen is not known. The sequenced fragment ends 3 residues before the CDR3 boundary, so the rest is inferred from the germline J gene. For at least one year, all CVID subjects received replacement immunoglobulin. The CDR3 totals 15 residues. Germline V CDR1 and CDR2: SGHRS, YFSETQ. Trimming cost V 0 bases and J 6 bases, with 16 bases left between them. These data come from a study of T cell clonality in common variable immunodeficiency. The method was immunoSEQ multiplex PCR; TCRdb's version includes in-frame clones alone and lacks a portion of them. The listing records several thousand clones. Study-level findings and limits: Shared TCRbeta clones were fewer between CVID subjects than controls. Repertoire-complication correlations in CVID were limited by patient heterogeneity. Reportedly, TCR beta sequences from common variable immunodeficiency showed fewer deletions and N-nucleotide insertions.

This clonotype was obtained from a human donor with common variable immunodeficiency. The gene calls are TRBV5-1 and TRBJ2-7; perhaps TRBD1 as D (5 bases). The sequenced sample was peripheral blood mononuclear cells. This chain's CDR3 is CASSLAGTGISEQYF. Partial CDR3 DNA: TGCGCCAGCAGCTTGGCCGGAACAGGAATCAGCGAG.